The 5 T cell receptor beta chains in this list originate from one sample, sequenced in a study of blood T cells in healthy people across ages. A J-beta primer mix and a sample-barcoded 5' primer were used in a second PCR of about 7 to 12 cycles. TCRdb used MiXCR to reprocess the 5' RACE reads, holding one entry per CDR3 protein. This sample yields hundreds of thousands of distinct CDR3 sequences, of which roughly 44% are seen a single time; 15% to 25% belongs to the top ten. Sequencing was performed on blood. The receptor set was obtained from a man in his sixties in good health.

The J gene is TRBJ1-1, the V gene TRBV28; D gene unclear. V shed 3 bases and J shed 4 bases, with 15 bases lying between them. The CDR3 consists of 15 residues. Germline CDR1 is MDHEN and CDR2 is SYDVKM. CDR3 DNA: TGTGCCAGCAGTTTCGCGGGGTCGCGTGGCACTGAAGCTTTCTTT. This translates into CASSFAGSRGTEAFF. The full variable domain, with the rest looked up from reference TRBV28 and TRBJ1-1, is DVKVTQSSRYLVKRTGEKVFLECVQDMDHENMFWYRQDPGLGLRLIYFSYDVKMKEKGDIPEGYSVSREKKERFSLILESASTNQTSMYLCASSFAGSRGTEAFFGQGTRLTVV.

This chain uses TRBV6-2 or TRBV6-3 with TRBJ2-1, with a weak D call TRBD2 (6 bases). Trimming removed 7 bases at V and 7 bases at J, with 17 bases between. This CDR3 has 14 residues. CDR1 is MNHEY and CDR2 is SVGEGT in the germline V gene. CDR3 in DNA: TGTGCCAGCACCCTTAGCGGAGGGTTGAATGAGCAGTTCTTC. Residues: CASTLSGGLNEQFF.

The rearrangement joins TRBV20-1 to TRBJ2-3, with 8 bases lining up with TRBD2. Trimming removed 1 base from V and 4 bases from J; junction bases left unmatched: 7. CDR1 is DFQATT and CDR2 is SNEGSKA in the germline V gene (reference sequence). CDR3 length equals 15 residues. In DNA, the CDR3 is TGCAGTGCTAGAGTAAACGGACTAGCCCCAGATACGCAGTATTTT. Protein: CSARVNGLAPDTQYF.

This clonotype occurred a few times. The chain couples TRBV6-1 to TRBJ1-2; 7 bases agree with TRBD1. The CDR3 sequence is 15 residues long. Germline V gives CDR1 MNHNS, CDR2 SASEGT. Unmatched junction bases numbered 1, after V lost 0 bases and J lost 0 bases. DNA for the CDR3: TGTGCCAGCAGTGAAGCGGGACAGACTAACTATGGCTACACCTTC. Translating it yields CASSEAGQTNYGYTF.

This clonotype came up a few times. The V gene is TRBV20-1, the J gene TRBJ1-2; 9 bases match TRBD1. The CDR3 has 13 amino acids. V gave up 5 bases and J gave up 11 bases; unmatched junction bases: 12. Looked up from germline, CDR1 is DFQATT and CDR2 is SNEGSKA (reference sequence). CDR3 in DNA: TGCAGTGCTTTTACACGGACAGGGGAGGGGTACACCTTC. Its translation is CSAFTRTGEGYTF.